The 9 T cell receptor beta chains reported below all come from one sample, sequenced in a study of T cell repertoires in cytomegalovirus infection. TCRdb reprocessed the reads via MiXCR and lists one record per CDR3 protein. Altogether under 600,000 distinct CDR3 sequences are present, about 15% being singletons, with the ten largest covering 20% to 30%. The sequenced sample consisted of CD8+ T cells from PBMCs. These receptors all come from a human donor in good health (CMV status not recorded). Some clones in this sample may be carry-over from other donors' samples.

For this clonotype: At one boundary the junction diverges from the germline segment, which might be a read error. The V call is TRBV2, the J call TRBJ2-7; D perhaps matches TRBD2 (5 bases). The germline gives CDR1 SNHLY, CDR2 FYNNEI. The CDR3 has 14 residues. This CDR3 reads CASSVRGKAPEQYF. CDR3 coding DNA: TGTGCAAGCAGTGTGCGAGGGAAAGCCCCGGAGCAGTACTTC.

This chain joins TRBV27 and TRBJ1-5, with D hard to call. CDR1 MNHEY and CDR2 SMNVEV come from the germline V gene (reference sequence). The CDR3 is made up of 14 amino acids. The V end was cut by 0 bases, the J end by 3 bases, with 6 bases between. Here the CDR3 DNA reads TGTGCCAGCAGTTTATCAGTACTCAATCAGCCCCAGCATTTT. This sequence encodes CASSLSVLNQPQHF.

The rearrangement joins TRBV28 to TRBJ2-1; 11 bases fit TRBD1. CDR3 length: 15 amino acids. V shed 3 bases and J 8 bases; nucleotides not matched to a gene: 6. Looked up from germline, CDR1 is MDHEN and CDR2 is SYDVKM. The CDR3 DNA sequence: TGTGCCAGCAGTTTCTCGGACAGGGGGCGCGATGAGCAGTTCTTC. It specifies CASSFSDRGRDEQFF.

Only a few counts were recorded for this clonotype. The chain combines TRBV6-5 with TRBJ1-2, with D perhaps matching TRBD1 (6 bases). The CDR3 covers 16 residues. The germline V gene encodes CDR1 MNHEY and CDR2 SVGAGI. V was cut by 5 bases and J by 4 bases, with 20 bases left in between. The CDR3 region has the DNA TGTGCCAGCAGTCCGCGGGGGGGCCCAGGAGTCTATGGCTACACCTTC. It translates to CASSPRGGPGVYGYTF.

The chain couples TRBV5-6 to TRBJ1-4; 9 bases map to TRBD1. Germline-derived CDR1 and CDR2 are SGHDT and YYEEEE. This CDR3 has 14 amino acids. Unmatched junction bases numbered 5, after V lost 3 bases and J lost 8 bases. CDR3 sequence: CASSSGTGMEKLFF. The CDR3 region has the DNA TGTGCCAGCAGCTCGGGGACAGGGATGGAAAAACTGTTTTTT. The full variable domain, its missing parts supplied by reference TRBV5-6 and TRBJ1-4, is DAGVTQSPTHLIKTRGQQVTLRCSPKSGHDTVSWYQQALGQGPQFIFQYYEEEERQRGNFPDRFSGHQFPNYSSELNVNALLLGDSALYLCASSSGTGMEKLFFGSGTQLSVL.

Worth noting for this clonotype: A read error may be the cause here, since a much bigger clone is one base away. The conserved final phenylalanine or tryptophan is absent from the CDR3, which likely points to a read error. The chain combines TRBV28 with TRBJ2-1, with D hard to call. Germline V CDR1 and CDR2: MDHEN, SYDVKM. Deletions cut 2 bases from V and 4 bases from J, with 12 bases between. CDR3 length: 15 amino acids. CDR3 protein: CASSLRDKQYNEQFL. The CDR3 DNA reads TGTGCCAGCAGTTTACGAGACAAACAATACAATGAGCAGTTCTTA.

This clonotype was seen a handful of times. This chain links TRBV6-6 with TRBJ1-4; D is undetermined. V lost 3 bases, J lost 5 bases, and 7 bases lay in between. The CDR3 spans 13 residues. The germline CDR1 and CDR2 sequences are MNHNY and SVGAGI (reference sequence). Here the CDR3 DNA reads TGTGCCAGCAGTTATAATGAGAATGAAAAACTGTTTTTT. Its translation is CASSYNENEKLFF.

There are many counts of this clonotype. V and J are TRBV7-6 and TRBJ2-7, with a weak D call TRBD1 (6 bases). The CDR3 runs to 16 residues. Germline V lookup: CDR1 SGHVS, CDR2 FNYEAQ. V was clipped by 0 bases and J by 1 base, with 13 bases between them. The CDR3 sequence: CASSLAGAGTSYEQYF. The CDR3 DNA sequence: TGTGCCAGCAGCTTAGCGGGGGCGGGCACTTCCTACGAGCAGTACTTC.

Of note for this clonotype: A much larger clone is a single base away; this may be a read error. The rearrangement joins TRBV27 to TRBJ1-2; 8 nucleotides align to TRBD1. The CDR3 covers 15 residues. CDR1 is MNHEY, CDR2 SMNVEV, per germline (reference sequence). For the CDR3, the DNA is TGTGCCAGCAGTTTTAGAGAGGACAGGGCCAAGGGCTACATCTTC. Protein product: CASSFREDRAKGYIF.